One T cell receptor (beta chain) is described in this entry. Source study methods: Scientists estimated how many nucleated cells there were by amplifying reference gene primers. Assay: immunoSEQ multiplex PCR; the TCRdb copy retains only in-frame clones and omits some. V and J calls and clone size are as listed in that table; D and trimming were resolved from the DNA. This sample carries some 74,000 clones, about nine tenths of them seen once, and the ten largest clones take roughly 2.6%. Germline assignment: CDR1 SGDLS and CDR2 YYNGEE. This CDR3 contains 16 residues. V was cut by 4 bases and J by 7 bases, with 18 bases left in between. This specimen comes from a study of blood T cell repertoires in COVID-19.

The chain uses TRBV9 and TRBJ1-6, with a tentative D call TRBD1 (6 bases). This receptor was identified in a man between 45 and 60 years old with COVID-19, enrolled during active disease. The sample taken for sequencing was peripheral blood. The CDR3 is CASSTQTGTDNSPLHF. CDR3 sequence (DNA): TGTGCCAGCAGCACGCAGACAGGAACGGACAATTCACCCCTCCACTTT.